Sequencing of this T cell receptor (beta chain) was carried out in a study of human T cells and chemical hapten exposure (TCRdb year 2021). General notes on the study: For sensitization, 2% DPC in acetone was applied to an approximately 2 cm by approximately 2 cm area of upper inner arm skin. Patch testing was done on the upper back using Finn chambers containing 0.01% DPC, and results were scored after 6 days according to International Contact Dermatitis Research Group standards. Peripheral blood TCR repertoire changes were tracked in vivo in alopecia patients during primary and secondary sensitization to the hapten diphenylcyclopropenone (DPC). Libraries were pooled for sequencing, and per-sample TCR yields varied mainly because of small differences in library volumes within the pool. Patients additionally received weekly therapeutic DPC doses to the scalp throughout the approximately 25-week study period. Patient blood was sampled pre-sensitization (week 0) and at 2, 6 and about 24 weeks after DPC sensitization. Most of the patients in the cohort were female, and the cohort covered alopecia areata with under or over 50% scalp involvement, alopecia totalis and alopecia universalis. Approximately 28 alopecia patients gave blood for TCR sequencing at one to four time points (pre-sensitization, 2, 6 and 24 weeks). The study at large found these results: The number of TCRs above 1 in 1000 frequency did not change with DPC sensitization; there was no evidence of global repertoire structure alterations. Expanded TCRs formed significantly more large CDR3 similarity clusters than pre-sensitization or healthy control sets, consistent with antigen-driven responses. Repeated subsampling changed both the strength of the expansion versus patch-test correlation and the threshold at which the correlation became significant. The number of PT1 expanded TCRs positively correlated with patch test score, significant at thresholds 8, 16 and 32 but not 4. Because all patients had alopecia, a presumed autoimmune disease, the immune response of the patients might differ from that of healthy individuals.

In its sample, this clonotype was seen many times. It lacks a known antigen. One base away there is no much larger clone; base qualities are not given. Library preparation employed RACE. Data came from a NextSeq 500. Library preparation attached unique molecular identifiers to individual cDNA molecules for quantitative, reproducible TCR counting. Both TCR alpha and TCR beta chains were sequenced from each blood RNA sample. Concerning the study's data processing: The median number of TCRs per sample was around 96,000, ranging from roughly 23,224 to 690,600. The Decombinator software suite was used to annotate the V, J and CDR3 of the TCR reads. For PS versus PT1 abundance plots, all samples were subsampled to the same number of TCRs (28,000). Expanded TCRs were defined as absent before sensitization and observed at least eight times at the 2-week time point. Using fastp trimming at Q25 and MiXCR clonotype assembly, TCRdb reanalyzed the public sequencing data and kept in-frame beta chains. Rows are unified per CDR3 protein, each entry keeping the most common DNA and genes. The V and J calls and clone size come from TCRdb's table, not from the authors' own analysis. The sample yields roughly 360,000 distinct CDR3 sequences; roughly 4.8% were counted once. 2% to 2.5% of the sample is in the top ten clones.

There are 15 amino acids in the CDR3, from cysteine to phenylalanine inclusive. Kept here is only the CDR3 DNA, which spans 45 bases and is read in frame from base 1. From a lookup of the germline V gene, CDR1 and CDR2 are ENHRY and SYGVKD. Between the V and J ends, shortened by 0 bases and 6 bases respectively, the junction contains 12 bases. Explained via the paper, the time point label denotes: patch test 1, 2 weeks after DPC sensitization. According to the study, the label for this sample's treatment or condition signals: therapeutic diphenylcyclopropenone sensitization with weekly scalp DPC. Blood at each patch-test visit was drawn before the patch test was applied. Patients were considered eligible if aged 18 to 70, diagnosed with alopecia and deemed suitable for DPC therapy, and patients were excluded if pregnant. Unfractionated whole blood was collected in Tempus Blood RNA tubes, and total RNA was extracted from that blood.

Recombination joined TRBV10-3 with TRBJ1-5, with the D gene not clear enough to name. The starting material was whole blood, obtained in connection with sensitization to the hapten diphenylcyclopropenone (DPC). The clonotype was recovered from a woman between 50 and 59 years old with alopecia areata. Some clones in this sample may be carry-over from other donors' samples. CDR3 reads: CAISESAGSGQPQHF. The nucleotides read TGTGCCATCAGTGAGTCGGCTGGGTCGGGTCAGCCCCAGCATTTT.